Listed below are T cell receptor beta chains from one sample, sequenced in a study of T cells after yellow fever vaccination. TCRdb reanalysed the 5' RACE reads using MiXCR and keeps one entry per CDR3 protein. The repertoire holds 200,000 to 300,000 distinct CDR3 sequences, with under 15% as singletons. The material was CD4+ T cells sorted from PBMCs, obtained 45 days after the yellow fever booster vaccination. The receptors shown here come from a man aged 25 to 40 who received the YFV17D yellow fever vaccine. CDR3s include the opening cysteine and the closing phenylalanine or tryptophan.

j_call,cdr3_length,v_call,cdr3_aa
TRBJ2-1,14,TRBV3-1,CASSPDGGYNEQFF
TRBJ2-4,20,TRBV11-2,CASSLTTGTSGNLAKNIQYF
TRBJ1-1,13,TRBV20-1,CSAPTGVNTEAFF
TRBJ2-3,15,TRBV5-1,CASRFTGTLADTQYF
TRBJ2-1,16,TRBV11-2,CASSLLVGGTYNEQFF
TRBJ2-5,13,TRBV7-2,CASSFPSQETQYF
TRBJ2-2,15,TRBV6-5,CASRYRAEPTGELFF
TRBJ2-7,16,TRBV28,CASSLYGTRALYEQYF
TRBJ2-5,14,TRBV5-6,CASSLSPGRETQYF
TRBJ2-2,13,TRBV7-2,CASSPIGTGELFF
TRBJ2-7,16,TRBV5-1,CASSPPSGIPTYEQYF
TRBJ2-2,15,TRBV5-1,CASSLRQDDSGELFF
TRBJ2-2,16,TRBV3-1,CASSQAGGQNTGELFF
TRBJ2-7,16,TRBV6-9,CASSSSHRDGSYEQYF
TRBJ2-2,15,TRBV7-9,CASRLRSGGSGELFF
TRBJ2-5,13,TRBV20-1,CSARGQGGETQYF
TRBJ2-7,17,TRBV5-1,CASSSPSRDLISYEQYF
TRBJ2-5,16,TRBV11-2,CASSQNSGISAETQYF
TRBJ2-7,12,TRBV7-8,CASSFDPYEQYF
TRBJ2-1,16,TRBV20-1,CSANLAGKLSYNEQFF
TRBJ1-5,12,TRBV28,CASSPSNQPQHF
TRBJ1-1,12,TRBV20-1,CSASIMNTEAFF
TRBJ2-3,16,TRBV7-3,CASSPDRGPPLDTQYF
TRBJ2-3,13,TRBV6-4,CASSPTMTDTQYF
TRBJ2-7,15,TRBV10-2,CASSEGWTGGYEQYF
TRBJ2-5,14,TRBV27,CASRRTGGKETQYF
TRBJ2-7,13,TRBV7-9,CASSFRDNYEQYF
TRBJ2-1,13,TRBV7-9,CASSLAGRDEQFF
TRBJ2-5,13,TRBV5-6,CASSRGPWETQYF
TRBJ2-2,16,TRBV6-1,CASTIRTSPITGELFF
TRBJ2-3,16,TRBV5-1,CASSLAGTSGSGTQYF
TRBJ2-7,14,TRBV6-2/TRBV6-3,CASSTHTGSGEQYF
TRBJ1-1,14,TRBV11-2,CASSSRSFHNEAFF
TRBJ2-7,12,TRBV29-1,CSVGRGWDEQYF
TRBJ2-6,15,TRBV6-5,CASSYAGPGANVLTF
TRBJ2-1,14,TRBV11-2,CASSLGAGHNEQFF
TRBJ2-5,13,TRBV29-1,CSETLPGQETQYF
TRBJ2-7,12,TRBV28,CASSFSDYEQYF
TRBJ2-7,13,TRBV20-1,CSAGDLERYEQYF
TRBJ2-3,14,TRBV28,CASSFGGWTNAQYF
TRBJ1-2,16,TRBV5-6,CASSLTLDRSNYGYTF
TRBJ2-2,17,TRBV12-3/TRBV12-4,CASSLEWRTGVTGELFF
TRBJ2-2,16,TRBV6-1,CASRQGDAANTGELFF
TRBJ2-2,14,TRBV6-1,CASSQSGNTGELFF
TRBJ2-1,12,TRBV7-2,CASSLEVAEQFF
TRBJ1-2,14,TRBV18,CASSRLGPPDGYTF
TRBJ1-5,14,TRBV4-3,CASSPNIGDQPQHF
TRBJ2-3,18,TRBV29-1,CSVEDRFFGEDEEDTQYF
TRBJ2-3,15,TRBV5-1,CASSFDQLSTDTQYF
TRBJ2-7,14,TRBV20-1,CSATGLGDHYEQYF
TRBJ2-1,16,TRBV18,CASSETSGATYNEQFF
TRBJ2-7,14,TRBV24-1,CATSGDRGPYEQYF